A single sample gave rise to the 14 T cell receptor beta chains below, sequenced in a study of shared clonotypes between healthy human individuals. Libraries were prepared by immunoSEQ multiplex PCR; TCRdb keeps only in-frame clonotypes and omits some of them. The table lists a few million clones, approximately 90% of them singletons. The sequencing sample was made of naive CD4+ T cells sorted from blood. The subset here: CD45RA+ positively selected. The source is a young man in good health.

This chain uses TRBV6-5 with TRBJ1-2, with 8 bases matching TRBD1. Germline CDR1 is MNHEY and CDR2 is SVGAGI. Losses at the gene ends were 5 bases for V and 2 bases for J; bases not matched to a gene: 7. The CDR3 extends over 15 amino acids. CDR3 sequence (DNA): TGTGCCAGCAGTCGTGTTGGACAGGGCAACTATGGCTACACCTTC. It is translated as CASSRVGQGNYGYTF.

V usage is TRBV7-9 and J usage is TRBJ2-1, with 14 bases fitting TRBD2. CDR1 and CDR2 from the germline V gene are SEHNR and FQNEAQ (reference sequence). The CDR3 runs to 17 residues. The trim removed 4 bases at V and 8 bases at J, leaving 10 bases unmatched. CDR3 protein: CASSSPRGTSGSYEQFF. The CDR3 bases are TGTGCCAGCAGCTCACCCCGCGGGACTAGCGGGAGCTATGAGCAGTTCTTC.

This clone has only one observation. The chain recombines TRBV9 with TRBJ1-3; weak D call: TRBD1 (5 bases). The germline V gene has CDR1 SGDLS and CDR2 YYNGEE. The CDR3 covers 16 residues. V gave up 0 bases and J gave up 4 bases, with 14 bases separating them. CDR3 protein: CASSVDATATGNTIYF. CDR3 DNA sequence: TGTGCCAGCAGCGTAGATGCGACAGCGACAGGAAACACCATATATTTT.

V gene TRBV11-3 combines with J gene TRBJ2-2, with TRBD1 identical over 9 bases. With 6 bases clipped from V and 4 bases from J, the junction kept 15 bases outside the gene matches. The germline V gene encodes CDR1 SGHNT and CDR2 YENEEA. The CDR3 covers 18 residues. In DNA form, the CDR3 reads TGTGCCAGCAGTCTCGGGACAGGGACCCGTTCGGGCACCGGGGAGCTGTTTTTT. This gives the protein CASSLGTGTRSGTGELFF. The whole variable domain, remainder taken from reference TRBV11-3 and TRBJ2-2, is EAGVVQSPRYKIIEKKQPVAFWCNPISGHNTLYWYLQNLGQGPELLIRYENEEAVDDSQLPKDRFSAERLKGVDSTLKIQPAELGDSAVYLCASSLGTGTRSGTGELFFGEGSRLTVL.

The V and J genes are TRBV18 and TRBJ2-5; 12 bases align to TRBD1. This CDR3 comprises 18 residues. Germline CDR1 and CDR2: KGHSH and LQKENI. The trim removed 3 bases at V and 5 bases at J, leaving 13 bases unmatched. This CDR3 reads CASSPMTRDRGRGETQYF. The CDR3, as DNA: TGTGCCAGCTCACCGATGACCCGGGACAGGGGGCGAGGGGAGACCCAGTACTTC. The complete variable domain, with remaining parts taken from reference TRBV18 and TRBJ2-5, reads NAGVMQNPRHLVRRRGQEARLRCSPMKGHSHVYWYRQLPEEGLKFMVYLQKENIIDESGMPKERFSAEFPKEGPSILRIQQVVRGDSAAYFCASSPMTRDRGRGETQYFGPGTRLLVL.

The CDR3: CASSASGTGSGYTF. CDR3 sequence (DNA): TGTGCCAGCAGTGCCTCCGGGACAGGGAGTGGCTACACCTTC. This chain connects TRBV6-5 to TRBJ1-2; the match to TRBD1 covers 9 bases. The CDR3 spans 14 residues. Germline loops: CDR1 MNHEY, CDR2 SVGAGI. J lost 7 bases, V lost 5 bases, and 8 bases had no gene match.

V is TRBV7-2 and J is TRBJ2-1, with TRBD2 matching over 8 bases. Germline trimming cut 2 bases from V and 5 bases from J; bases unmatched to any gene: 8. In germline, CDR1 is SGHTA, CDR2 FQGNSA. This CDR3 is 16 amino acids long. The CDR3 region is CASSLPGLAWDNEQFF. The CDR3 coding sequence is TGTGCCAGCAGCTTACCAGGACTAGCTTGGGACAATGAGCAGTTCTTC.

The genes are TRBV5-1 and TRBJ1-2; 8 positions agree with TRBD1. Germline V lookup: CDR1 SGHRS, CDR2 YFSETQ. V gave up 3 bases and J gave up 7 bases; unmatched junction bases: 11. This CDR3 is built from 15 residues. The DNA for the CDR3 is TGCGCCAGCAGCTCCTCCATGACAGGGGTTCTTGGCTACACCTTC. Translating gives CASSSSMTGVLGYTF. Together with reference TRBV5-1 and TRBJ1-2, the CDR3 gives the full variable domain: KAGVTQTPRYLIKTRGQQVTLSCSPISGHRSVSWYQQTPGQGLQFLFEYFSETQRNKGNFPGRFSGRQFSNSRSEMNVSTLELGDSALYLCASSSSMTGVLGYTFGSGTRLTVV.

The rearrangement joins TRBV9 to TRBJ1-2; 7 bases match TRBD1. After removal of 4 bases from V and 4 bases from J, the junction contained 7 bases not matched to a gene. Germline V gives CDR1 SGDLS, CDR2 YYNGEE. The CDR3 runs 14 residues. This CDR3 reads CASSSRDSLYGYTF. Written as DNA, the CDR3 is TGTGCCAGCAGCTCCCGGGACAGTCTCTATGGCTACACCTTC. Based on the CDR3 plus reference TRBV9 and TRBJ1-2, the full variable domain is DSGVTQTPKHLITATGQRVTLRCSPRSGDLSVYWYQQSLDQGLQFLIQYYNGEERAKGNILERFSAQQFPDLHSELNLSSLELGDSALYFCASSSRDSLYGYTFGSGTRLTVV.

V gene TRBV5-4 combines with J gene TRBJ1-1, with D maybe TRBD1 (5 bases). V lost 0 bases, J lost 1 base, and 10 bases lay in between. Per germline, CDR1 SGHNT and CDR2 YYREEE (reference sequence). The CDR3 spans 15 residues. The CDR3 sequence is CASSLDRTPNTEAFF. As DNA, the CDR3 is TGTGCCAGCAGCTTGGACAGGACACCGAACACTGAAGCTTTCTTT.

The chain joins TRBV6-5 to TRBJ2-1, with 9 bases matching TRBD2. The CDR3 spans 14 residues. Trimming at V came to 6 bases and at J to 7 bases, leaving 7 bases not matched to a gene. Germline assignment: CDR1 MNHEY and CDR2 SVGAGI. The CDR3 DNA reads as TGTGCCAGCAGGCGGGGGGGATCGGGAAATGAGCAGTTCTTC. Translated, it gives CASRRGGSGNEQFF.

The chain combines TRBV5-1 with TRBJ1-4, with D possibly being TRBD1 (5 bases). V lost 3 bases, J lost 0 bases, and 12 bases lay in between. The CDR3 consists of 16 residues. From germline, CDR1 is SGHRS and CDR2 YFSETQ. CDR3 bases: TGCGCCAGCAGCTCCGTGGGGGGAGCAACTAATGAAAAACTGTTTTTT. Translation gives CASSSVGGATNEKLFF.

This clone was counted a single time. The chain carries TRBV19 and TRBJ1-3; no reliable D call. V lost 6 bases and J 2 bases, leaving 8 bases between the germline ends. Germline CDR1 LNHDA, CDR2 SQIVND (reference sequence). The CDR3 sequence is 13 residues long. CDR3 residues: CASRWAAGNTIYF. Here the CDR3 DNA reads TGTGCCAGTAGGTGGGCAGCTGGAAACACCATATATTTT. The full variable domain, rest sourced from reference TRBV19 and TRBJ1-3, is DGGITQSPKYLFRKEGQNVTLSCEQNLNHDAMYWYRQDPGQGLRLIYYSQIVNDFQKGDIAEGYSVSREKKESFPLTVTSAQKNPTAFYLCASRWAAGNTIYFGEGSWLTVV.

V and J are TRBV11-2 and TRBJ2-7; 9 bases map to TRBD1. The CDR3 is 15 residues long. Germline V gives CDR1 SGHAT, CDR2 FQNNGV. Unmatched junction bases numbered 12, after V lost 9 bases and J lost 3 bases. This CDR3 reads CASLRGQGKVYEQYF. CDR3 DNA sequence: TGTGCCAGTCTGAGGGGACAGGGAAAGGTCTACGAGCAGTACTTC.